Below, 14 T cell receptor beta chains from the same sample are listed, as sequenced in a study of human T cells and chemical hapten exposure. MiXCR, applied by TCRdb to the RACE reads, yields one record per CDR3 protein. The table shows 85,000 to 100,000 distinct CDR3 sequences, with 9.5% to 14% occurring only once. Time point noted: pre-sensitization, week 0. Treatment given: therapeutic diphenylcyclopropenone sensitization with weekly scalp DPC. The source was whole blood, collected in connection with sensitization to the hapten diphenylcyclopropenone (DPC). The receptors stem from an older woman with alopecia areata. Some clones in this sample may be carry-over from other donors' samples.

This clonotype was observed a few times. This sequence joins TRBV29-1 and TRBJ1-4; 8 positions agree with TRBD1. V shed 5 bases and J 7 bases; nucleotides not matched to a gene: 6. Germline lookup yields CDR1 SQVTM and CDR2 ANQGSEA. CDR3 length: 13 amino acids. In nucleotides, the CDR3 is TGCAGCGTTCGTGGACAGGGTAGTGAAAAACTGTTTTTT. It is translated as CSVRGQGSEKLFF.

The gene calls are TRBV3-1 and TRBJ1-2; 7 bases match TRBD1. From germline, CDR1 is LGHDT and CDR2 YNNKEL (reference sequence). This CDR3 comprises 15 residues. J gave up 3 bases and V 1 base, and 5 bases lay outside the gene matches. CDR3 DNA sequence: TGTGCCAGCAGCCAAGTTTGGGACAGAGACTATGGCTACACCTTC. Translating gives CASSQVWDRDYGYTF. The whole variable domain, filled in from reference TRBV3-1 and TRBJ1-2, reads DTAVSQTPKYLVTQMGNDKSIKCEQNLGHDTMYWYKQDSKKFLKIMFSYNNKELIINETVPNRFSPKSPDKAHLNLHINSLELGDSAVYFCASSQVWDRDYGYTFGSGTRLTVV.

Ten or more counts support this clonotype. V and J are TRBV27 and TRBJ2-7; D possibly corresponds to TRBD1 (5 bases). This CDR3 has 13 residues. Germline loops: CDR1 MNHEY, CDR2 SMNVEV (reference sequence). Trimming left V 10 bases short and J 2 bases short, with 15 bases between. The DNA of the CDR3 is TGTGCCACCTCCAGGACAACTCCCTACGAGCAGTACTTC. It translates to CATSRTTPYEQYF.

This clonotype came up many times. The chain links TRBV2 to TRBJ1-5; 7 bases are shared with TRBD1. Unmatched junction bases numbered 10, after V lost 6 bases and J lost 8 bases. The CDR3 totals 14 residues. Germline V gene data show CDR1 as SNHLY and CDR2 as FYNNEI. As DNA, the CDR3 is TGTGCCAGCAGCGTGGACAGGTCGGGGGAGCCCCAGCATTTT. It specifies CASSVDRSGEPQHF.

This clonotype appeared many times. The V and J genes are TRBV28 and TRBJ1-1, with a weak D call TRBD1 (5 bases). The CDR3 is made up of 12 amino acids. Germline CDR1 is MDHEN and CDR2 is SYDVKM. Trimming left V 3 bases short and J 8 bases short, with 10 bases between. The CDR3 DNA is TGTGCCAGCAGTTTTTACAGGACCGAAGCTTTCTTT. It is translated as CASSFYRTEAFF.

This chain joins TRBV21-1 and TRBJ2-1; the D call in the table, TRBD1, was not verified against the DNA. TRBV21-1 is given as a pseudogene. This CDR3 has 12 amino acids. Here the CDR3 DNA reads TGTGCCAGCAGCAAAGTGGGCGGTGAGCAGTTCTTC. Amino acids: CASSKVGGEQFF.

This clonotype turned up a few times. V is TRBV16 and J is TRBJ1-3; D unresolved. Trimming removed 2 bases at V and 0 bases at J, with 8 bases between. This CDR3 contains 15 residues. The germline CDR1 and CDR2 sequences are KGHSY and FQNENV. CDR3 nucleotide sequence: TGTGCCAGCAGCCAAACGACGGTCTCTGGAAACACCATATATTTT. Its protein is CASSQTTVSGNTIYF.

The table lists this clonotype with many counts. The CDR3 region is CASSLDAGIDQFF. The CDR3 nucleotides are TGTGCCAGCAGCTTGGATGCGGGAATCGATCAGTTCTTC. This chain connects TRBV5-6 to TRBJ2-1; a weak D match, TRBD2 (6 bases). Germline V gene lookup returns CDR1 SGHDT and CDR2 YYEEEE. The CDR3 length is 13 residues. V shed 0 bases and J shed 13 bases, with 14 bases lying between them.

This clonotype was found many times. V gene TRBV6-6 combines with J gene TRBJ2-3; D possibly corresponds to TRBD2 (7 bases). Per germline, CDR1 MNHNY and CDR2 SVGAGI (reference sequence). The CDR3 is 16 residues long. V was trimmed by 8 bases and J by 0 bases, leaving 18 bases between them. The DNA for the CDR3 is TGTGCCAGCCCCCCGCCCGGGGGGCCGAGCACAGATACGCAGTATTTT. It codes for CASPPPGGPSTDTQYF.

This clonotype was observed a handful of times. V and J are TRBV2 and TRBJ1-2; TRBD1 matches at 9 bases. The CDR3 contains 14 residues. Trimming removed 6 bases from V and 4 bases from J; junction bases left unmatched: 6. CDR1 SNHLY and CDR2 FYNNEI come from the germline V gene. The CDR3 nucleotides read TGTGCCAGCAGCTTCACAGGGGGCGGCTATGGCTACACCTTC. It yields the protein CASSFTGGGYGYTF.

A word on this clonotype: Possible read error: a much larger clone is one base away. This chain connects TRBV20-1 to TRBJ2-7; D is ambiguous. Germline loops: CDR1 DFQATT, CDR2 SNEGSKA (reference sequence). V lost 2 bases and J 0 bases, leaving 11 bases between the germline ends. The length of the CDR3 is 14 residues. CDR3 sequence (DNA): TGCAGTGCTAGAAACCCGGCCATCTCCTACGAGCAGTACTTC. This translates into CSARNPAISYEQYF.

The table lists this clonotype with many counts. This chain uses TRBV19 with TRBJ2-5; D may match TRBD1 or TRBD2 (5 bases each). Trimming removed 5 bases at V and 4 bases at J, with 14 bases between. The germline CDR1 and CDR2 sequences are LNHDA and SQIVND (reference sequence). The CDR3 extends over 14 amino acids. CDR3 loop: CASSYWGFGETQYF. The CDR3 region has the DNA TGTGCCAGTAGTTACTGGGGGTTCGGAGAGACCCAGTACTTC.

This clonotype came up many times. This sequence joins TRBV7-9 and TRBJ1-5; no definite D call. Trimming shortened V by 1 base and J by 7 bases, and 5 bases separated the two germline ends. This CDR3 is built from 12 residues. Germline-derived CDR1 and CDR2 are SEHNR and FQNEAQ (reference sequence). The CDR3 DNA follows: TGTGCCAGCAGCTTAGGGGGACAGCCCCAGCATTTT. Translating it yields CASSLGGQPQHF.

This clonotype was observed at least ten times. The junction differs from germline at one of its ends, possibly a read error. The chain recombines TRBV6-4 with TRBJ1-2, with D perhaps TRBD1 (6 bases). The CDR3 has 15 residues. The germline V gene encodes CDR1 MRHNA and CDR2 SNTAGT. In nucleotides, the CDR3 is TGTGCCAGCAGCGACTCGGACAGCTCCACCTATGGCTACACCTTC. It codes for CASSDSDSSTYGYTF.